A selection of T cell receptor beta chains follows, all from one sample in a study of blood T cells in healthy people across ages. Each CDR3 protein is one row after TCRdb ran MiXCR on the 5' RACE reads. The sample records roughly 1.9 million distinct CDR3 sequences, 35% to 50% being singletons. The sample comprised blood. The receptors derive from a human donor in good health. The CDR3 runs from the conserved cysteine through the conserved F or W. The order of the fields is J gene, D gene, clone size, V gene, CDR3 DNA, CDR3 protein. D genes are given only for firm matches. For some rows the clone size is stated as once, few or many, or as a class when expanded; others skip it.

>TRBJ2-1|TRBD1|NA|TRBV20-1
TGCACCCTAAGGAAGGGCGGGACAGGGTATGGAGAGCAGTTCTTC
CTLRKGGTGYGEQFF
>TRBJ2-7|TRBD2|NA|TRBV7-9
TGTGCCAGCAGCTGGGAAGAGCGGGGGCTCGAGCAGTACTTC
CASSWEERGLEQYF
>TRBJ2-7|TRBD2|few|TRBV5-4
TGTGCCAGCAGCACAGCGGGGGGGTACGAGCAGTACTTC
CASSTAGGYEQYF
>TRBJ2-6|NA|NA|TRBV19
TGTGCCAGTAGTAATACAGGGTTTCTATCCTCTGGGGCCAACGTCCTGACTTTC
CASSNTGFLSSGANVLTF
>TRBJ2-7|TRBD2|few|TRBV15
TGTGCCACCAGCAGAGATCGGGCTAGCGGGGGACCTCAGCAGTACTTC
CATSRDRASGGPQQYF
>TRBJ1-4|NA|NA|TRBV6-6
TGTGCCAGCAGTTACTCGTCTGAAAAACTGTTTTTT
CASSYSSEKLFF
>TRBJ2-3|TRBD1|few|TRBV7-9
TGTGCCAGCAGCCGGAGCCTTTCCGGGACAGTCCTCACAGATACGCAGTATTTT
CASSRSLSGTVLTDTQYF
>TRBJ2-3|NA|NA|TRBV7-2
TGTGCCAGCAGCTTAGGGGGCTCAGATGCGCAGTATTTT
CASSLGGSDAQYF
>TRBJ2-1|TRBD1|NA|TRBV6-6
TGTGCCAGCAGTAAACCGGGACAGGGGGCTGGTGAGCAGTTCTTC
CASSKPGQGAGEQFF
>TRBJ1-1|TRBD1|NA|TRBV29-1
TGCAGCGTCACAATCCGGGACAGCCTTGAAGCTTTCTTT
CSVTIRDSLEAFF
>TRBJ1-2|NA|few|TRBV5-5
TGTGCCAGCAGCTACAAAGGGCACTATGGCTACACCTTC
CASSYKGHYGYTF
>TRBJ2-5|NA|NA|TRBV12-3/TRBV12-4
TGTGCCAGCAGACCGACTATACAAGAGACCCAGTACTTC
CASRPTIQETQYF
>TRBJ2-7|TRBD2|NA|TRBV6-1
TGTGCGAGCAGTGGCCAAACTAGCGGATACGAGCAGTACTTC
CASSGQTSGYEQYF
>TRBJ2-6|TRBD1|many|TRBV4-2
TGTGCCAGCAGCTTGGACAGGAGCTCTGGGGCCAACGTCCTGACTTTC
CASSLDRSSGANVLTF
>TRBJ2-7|NA|NA|TRBV11-2
TGTGCCAGTAGCTTGTTACTGAGCTCCTACAATGAGCAGTACTTC
CASSLLLSSYNEQYF
>TRBJ1-2|NA|NA|TRBV4-3
TGCGCCAGCAGCCATCGGGGCCCCTATGGCTACACCTTC
CASSHRGPYGYTF
>TRBJ1-2|TRBD1|many|TRBV4-3
TGCGCCAGCAGCCAGGGGACAGTCAACTATGGCTACACCTTC
CASSQGTVNYGYTF
>TRBJ2-5|TRBD2|NA|TRBV7-2
TGTGCCAGCAGCTTACGACTAGCGAACCAAGAGACCCAGTACTTC
CASSLRLANQETQYF
>TRBJ1-2|NA|NA|TRBV28
TGTGCCAGCAGTTCCGACAGTCGTGGCTACACCTTC
CASSSDSRGYTF
>TRBJ2-1|NA|NA|TRBV12-3/TRBV12-4
TGTGCCAGCAGCCAGGCGTCAGAGGGACCCCGGCACAATGAGCAGTTCTTC
CASSQASEGPRHNEQFF
>TRBJ1-1|NA|few|TRBV7-2
TGTGCCAGCACCTTAAGGGCGAACACTGAAGCTTTCTTT
CASTLRANTEAFF
>TRBJ2-1|NA|few|TRBV10-3
TGTGCCATCAGTATTACCGGGACGGAGGCCTACAATGAGCAGTTCTTC
CAISITGTEAYNEQFF
>TRBJ2-4|NA|few|TRBV6-1
TGTGCCAGCGAGGCGGAGAATGGTGGCATTCAGTACTTC
CASEAENGGIQYF
>TRBJ2-3|NA|NA|TRBV5-1
TGCCCCAGCAGCCCAGGGGATATCACAGATACGCAGTATTTT
CPSSPGDITDTQYF
>TRBJ1-5|TRBD1|NA|TRBV29-1
TGCAGCGCCCGGACAGGAATCAATCAGCCCCAGCATTTT
CSARTGINQPQHF
>TRBJ1-2|NA|few|TRBV11-2
TGTGCCAGCAGCTTTTCGGGAGGAGACTATGGCTACACCTTC
CASSFSGGDYGYTF
>TRBJ1-6|TRBD1|NA|TRBV7-2
TGTGCCAGCAGCTCAGGGACAGGGATGAATTCACCCCTCCACTTT
CASSSGTGMNSPLHF
>TRBJ2-1|TRBD2|NA|TRBV12-3/TRBV12-4
TGTGCCAGCAGGTGGGGAGCGGGAATGAATGAGCAGTTCTTC
CASRWGAGMNEQFF
>TRBJ1-2|NA|NA|TRBV20-1
TGCAGTGCTAGCGGGCCTGCCACGGCAAACTATGGCTACACCTTC
CSASGPATANYGYTF
>TRBJ1-2|NA|NA|TRBV7-6
TGTGCCAGCAGCTCGAGGAGTTATGGCCACACCTTC
CASSSRSYGHTF
>TRBJ1-5|NA|NA|TRBV6-1
TGTGCCAACAGTCAGGGCAGGGGCTCCAATCAGCCCCAGCATTTT
CANSQGRGSNQPQHF
>TRBJ1-2|NA|NA|TRBV12-3/TRBV12-4
TGTGCCAGCAGTTTAAGATTTGGTGGACAGTCTGACTATGGCTACACCTTC
CASSLRFGGQSDYGYTF
>TRBJ1-2|TRBD1|NA|TRBV20-1
TGCAGTGCTAGAGAAGCAGGGACAGGGGGAATTTATGGCTACACCTTC
CSAREAGTGGIYGYTF
>TRBJ2-5|TRBD2|NA|TRBV6-1
TGTGCCAGCAGGCCCGGGACTAGCGGGGAGACCCAGTACTTC
CASRPGTSGETQYF
>TRBJ2-4|NA|few|TRBV7-9
TGTGCCAGCAGCTTAGCGGGGGACCTAAACATTCAGTACTTC
CASSLAGDLNIQYF
>TRBJ2-7|NA|few|TRBV6-5
TGTGCCAGCAGTTCGTTTGGGTCCTACGAGCAGTACTTC
CASSSFGSYEQYF
>TRBJ1-1|NA|few|TRBV24-1
TGTGCCACCAGTGACGGGGGGGGCAACACTGAAGCTTTCTTT
CATSDGGGNTEAFF
>TRBJ2-5|NA|NA|TRBV12-3/TRBV12-4
TGTGCCAGCAGTTCATACCCAGGCGACGGCAGGGAGACCCAGTACTTC
CASSSYPGDGRETQYF
>TRBJ2-4|TRBD1|few|TRBV20-1
TGCAGTGCTAGCTCTCTCTTAAGGACAGGGACCGTTGACATTCAGTACTTC
CSASSLLRTGTVDIQYF